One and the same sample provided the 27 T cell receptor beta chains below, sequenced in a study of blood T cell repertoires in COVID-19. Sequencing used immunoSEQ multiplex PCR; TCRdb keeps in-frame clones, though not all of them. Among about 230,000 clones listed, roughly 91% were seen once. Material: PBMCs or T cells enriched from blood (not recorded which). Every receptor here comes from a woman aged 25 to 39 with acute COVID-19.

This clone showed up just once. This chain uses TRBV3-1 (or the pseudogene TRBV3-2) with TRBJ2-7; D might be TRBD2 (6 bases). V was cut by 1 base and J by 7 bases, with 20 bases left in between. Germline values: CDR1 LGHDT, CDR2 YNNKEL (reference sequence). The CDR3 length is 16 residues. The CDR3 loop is CASSQAGEDSLREQYF. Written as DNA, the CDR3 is TGTGCCAGCAGCCAAGCGGGAGAAGACAGCCTAAGGGAGCAGTACTTC.

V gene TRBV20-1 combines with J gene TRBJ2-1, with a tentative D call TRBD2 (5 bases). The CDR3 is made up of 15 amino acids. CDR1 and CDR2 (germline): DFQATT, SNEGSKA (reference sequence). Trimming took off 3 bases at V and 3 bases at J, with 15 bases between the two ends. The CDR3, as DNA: TGCAGTGCTAGTGCGCCTCCCACTAGCTACAATGAGCAGTTCTTC. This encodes CSASAPPTSYNEQFF.

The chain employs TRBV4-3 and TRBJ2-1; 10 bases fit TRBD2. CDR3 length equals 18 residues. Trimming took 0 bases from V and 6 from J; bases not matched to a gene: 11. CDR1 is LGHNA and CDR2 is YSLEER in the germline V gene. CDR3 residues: CASSQDLWSGGAVNEQFF. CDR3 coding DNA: TGCGCCAGCAGCCAAGATTTGTGGAGCGGGGGGGCCGTCAATGAGCAGTTCTTC.

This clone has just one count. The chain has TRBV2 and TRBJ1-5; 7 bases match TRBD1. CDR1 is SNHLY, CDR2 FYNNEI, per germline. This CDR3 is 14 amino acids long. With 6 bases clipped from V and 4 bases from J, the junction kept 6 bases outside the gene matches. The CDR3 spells CASRSDRENQPQHF. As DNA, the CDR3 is TGTGCCAGCAGATCCGACAGGGAGAATCAGCCCCAGCATTTT.

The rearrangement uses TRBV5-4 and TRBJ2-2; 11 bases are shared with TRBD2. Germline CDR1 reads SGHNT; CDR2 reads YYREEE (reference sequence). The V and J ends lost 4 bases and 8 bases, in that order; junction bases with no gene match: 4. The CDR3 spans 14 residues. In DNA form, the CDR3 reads TGTGCCAGCAGCCTGACTAGCGGGGTGGGGGAGCTGTTTTTT. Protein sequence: CASSLTSGVGELFF. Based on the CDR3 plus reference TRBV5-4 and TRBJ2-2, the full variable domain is ETGVTQSPTHLIKTRGQQVTLRCSSQSGHNTVSWYQQALGQGPQFIFQYYREEENGRGNFPPRFSGLQFPNYSSELNVNALELDDSALYLCASSLTSGVGELFFGEGSRLTVL.

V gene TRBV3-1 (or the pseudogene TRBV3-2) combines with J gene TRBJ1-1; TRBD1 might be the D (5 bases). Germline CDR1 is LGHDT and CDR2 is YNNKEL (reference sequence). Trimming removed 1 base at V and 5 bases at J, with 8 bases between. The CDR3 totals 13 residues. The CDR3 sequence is CASSQGGRTEAFF. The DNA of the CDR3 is TGTGCCAGCAGCCAAGGGGGCAGGACTGAAGCTTTCTTT.

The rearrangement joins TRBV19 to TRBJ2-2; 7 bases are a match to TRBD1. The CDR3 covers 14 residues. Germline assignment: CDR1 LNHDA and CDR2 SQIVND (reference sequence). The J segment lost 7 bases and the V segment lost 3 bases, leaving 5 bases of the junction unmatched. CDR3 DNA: TGTGCCAGTAGTATTAAGGGGGCGGTCGGGGAGCTGTTTTTT. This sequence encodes CASSIKGAVGELFF.

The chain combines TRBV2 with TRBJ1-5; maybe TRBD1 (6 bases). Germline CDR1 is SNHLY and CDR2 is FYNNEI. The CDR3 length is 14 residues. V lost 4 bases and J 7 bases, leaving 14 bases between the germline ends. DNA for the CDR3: TGTGCCAGCAGTGGCACAGGGTATCGACAGCCCCAGCATTTT. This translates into CASSGTGYRQPQHF.

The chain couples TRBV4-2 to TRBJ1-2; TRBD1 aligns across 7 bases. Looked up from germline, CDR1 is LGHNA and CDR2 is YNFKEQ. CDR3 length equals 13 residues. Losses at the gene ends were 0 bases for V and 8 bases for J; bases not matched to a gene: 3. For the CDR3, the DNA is TGTGCCAGCAGCCAAGAAGGGACAGACGGCTACACCTTC. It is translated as CASSQEGTDGYTF.

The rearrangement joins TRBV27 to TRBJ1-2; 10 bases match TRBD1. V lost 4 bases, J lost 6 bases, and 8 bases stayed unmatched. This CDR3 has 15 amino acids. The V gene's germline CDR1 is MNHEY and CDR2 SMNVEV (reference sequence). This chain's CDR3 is CASSSGTGVQNGYTF. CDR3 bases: TGTGCCAGCAGTTCCGGGACAGGGGTACAGAATGGCTACACCTTC.

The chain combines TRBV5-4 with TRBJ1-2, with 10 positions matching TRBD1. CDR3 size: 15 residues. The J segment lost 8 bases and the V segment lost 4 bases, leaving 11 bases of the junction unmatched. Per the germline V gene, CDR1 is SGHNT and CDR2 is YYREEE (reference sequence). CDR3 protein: CASSDPGQGLRGYTF. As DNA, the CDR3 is TGTGCCAGCAGCGATCCGGGACAGGGGCTGCGGGGCTACACCTTC.

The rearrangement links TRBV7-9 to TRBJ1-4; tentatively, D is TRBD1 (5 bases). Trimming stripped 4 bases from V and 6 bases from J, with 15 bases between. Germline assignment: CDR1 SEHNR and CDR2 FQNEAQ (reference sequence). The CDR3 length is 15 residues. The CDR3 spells CASSSPPGLDEKLFF. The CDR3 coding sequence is TGTGCCAGCAGCTCCCCGCCAGGGTTGGATGAAAAACTGTTTTTT.

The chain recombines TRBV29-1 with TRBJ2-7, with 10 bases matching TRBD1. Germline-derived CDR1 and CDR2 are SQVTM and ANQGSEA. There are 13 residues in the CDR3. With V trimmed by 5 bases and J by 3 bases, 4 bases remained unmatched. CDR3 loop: CSVRTGGNYEQYF. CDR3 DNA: TGCAGCGTTCGGACAGGGGGAAACTACGAGCAGTACTTC.

In DNA form, the CDR3 reads TGTGCCAGCCCCCAGGAACAGTGGCCCATTCAGTACTTC. Protein product: CASPQEQWPIQYF. The gene calls are TRBV28 and TRBJ2-4; D not resolved. Trimming stripped 8 bases from V and 9 bases from J, with 17 bases between. Per the germline V gene, CDR1 is MDHEN and CDR2 is SYDVKM. This CDR3 contains 13 residues.

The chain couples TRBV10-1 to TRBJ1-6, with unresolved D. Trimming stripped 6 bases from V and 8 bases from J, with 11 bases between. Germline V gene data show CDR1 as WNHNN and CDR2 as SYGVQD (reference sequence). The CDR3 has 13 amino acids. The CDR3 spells CASREDGDSPLHF. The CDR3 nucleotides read TGCGCCAGCAGGGAGGACGGGGATTCACCCCTCCACTTT.

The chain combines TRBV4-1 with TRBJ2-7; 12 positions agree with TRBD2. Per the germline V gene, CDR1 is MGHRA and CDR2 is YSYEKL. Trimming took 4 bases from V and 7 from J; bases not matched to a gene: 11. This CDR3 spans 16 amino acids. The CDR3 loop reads CASSPSSSGGAWEQYF. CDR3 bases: TGCGCCAGCAGCCCTTCCTCTAGCGGGGGGGCCTGGGAGCAGTACTTC.

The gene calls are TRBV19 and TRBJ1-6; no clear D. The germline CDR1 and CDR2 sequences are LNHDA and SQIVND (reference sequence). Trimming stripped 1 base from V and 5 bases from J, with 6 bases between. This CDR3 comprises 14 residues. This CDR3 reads CASSIVADNSPLHF. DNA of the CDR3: TGTGCCAGTAGTATAGTGGCAGATAATTCACCCCTCCACTTT.

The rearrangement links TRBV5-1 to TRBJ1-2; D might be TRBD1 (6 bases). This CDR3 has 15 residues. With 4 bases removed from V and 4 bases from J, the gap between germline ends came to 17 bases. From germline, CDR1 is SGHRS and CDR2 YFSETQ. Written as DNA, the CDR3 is TGCGCCAGCAGCCTAGGACAGATGCAAGGCTATGGCTACACCTTC. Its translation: CASSLGQMQGYGYTF.

The CDR3 nucleotides are TGTGCCAGTAGTATCAGAACGGACGCGGGTGGGGAGCTGTTTTTT. Its translation is CASSIRTDAGGELFF. This sequence joins TRBV19 and TRBJ2-2; weak D call: TRBD2 (5 bases). The CDR3 length is 15 residues. Germline V gene lookup returns CDR1 LNHDA and CDR2 SQIVND (reference sequence). Trimming removed 3 bases from V and 8 bases from J, with 16 bases in between.

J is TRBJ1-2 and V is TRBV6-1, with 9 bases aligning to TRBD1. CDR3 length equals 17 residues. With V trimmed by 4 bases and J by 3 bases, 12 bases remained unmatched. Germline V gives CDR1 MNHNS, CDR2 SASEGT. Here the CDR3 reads CASSVSLRTGEYYGYTF. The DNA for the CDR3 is TGTGCCAGCAGTGTTTCGCTAAGGACAGGGGAATACTATGGCTACACCTTC.

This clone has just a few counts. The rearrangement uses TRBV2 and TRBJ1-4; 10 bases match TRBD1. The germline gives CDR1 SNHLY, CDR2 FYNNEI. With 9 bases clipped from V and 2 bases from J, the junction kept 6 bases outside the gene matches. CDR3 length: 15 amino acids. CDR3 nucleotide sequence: TGTGCCAGTAAGAAGGACAGGGGGACTAATGAAAAACTGTTTTTT. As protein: CASKKDRGTNEKLFF.

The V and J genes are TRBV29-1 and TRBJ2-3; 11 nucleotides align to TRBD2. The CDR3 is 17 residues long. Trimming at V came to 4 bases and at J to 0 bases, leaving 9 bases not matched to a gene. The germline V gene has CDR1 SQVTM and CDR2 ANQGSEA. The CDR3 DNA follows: TGCAGCGTTGGCAAAACTAGCGGGGGAGCTAGCACAGATACGCAGTATTTT. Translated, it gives CSVGKTSGGASTDTQYF.

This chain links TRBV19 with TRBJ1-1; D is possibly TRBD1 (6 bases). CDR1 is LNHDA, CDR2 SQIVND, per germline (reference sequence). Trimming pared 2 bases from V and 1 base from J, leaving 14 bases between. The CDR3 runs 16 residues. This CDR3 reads CASSITGQMSNTEAFF. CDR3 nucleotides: TGTGCCAGTAGTATAACAGGACAGATGTCGAACACTGAAGCTTTCTTT.

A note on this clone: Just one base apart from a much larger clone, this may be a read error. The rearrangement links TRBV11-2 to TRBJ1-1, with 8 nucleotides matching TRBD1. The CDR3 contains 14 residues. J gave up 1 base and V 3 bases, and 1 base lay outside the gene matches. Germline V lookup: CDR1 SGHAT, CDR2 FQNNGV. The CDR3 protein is CASSFTGGNTEAFF. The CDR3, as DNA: TGTGCCAGCAGCTTCACAGGGGGGAACACTGAAGCTTTCTTT.

In DNA, the CDR3 is TGTGCCAGCAGTTTCCCAGGGCCTTCAGGAAACACCATATATTTT. It encodes CASSFPGPSGNTIYF. The chain uses TRBV28 and TRBJ1-3, with D perhaps matching TRBD1 (5 bases). Germline CDR1 is MDHEN and CDR2 is SYDVKM. The V end lost 3 bases, the J end lost 4 bases, and 13 bases lay between the germline ends. The CDR3 contains 15 residues. Together with reference TRBV28 and TRBJ1-3, the CDR3 gives the full variable domain: DVKVTQSSRYLVKRTGEKVFLECVQDMDHENMFWYRQDPGLGLRLIYFSYDVKMKEKGDIPEGYSVSREKKERFSLILESASTNQTSMYLCASSFPGPSGNTIYFGEGSWLTVV.

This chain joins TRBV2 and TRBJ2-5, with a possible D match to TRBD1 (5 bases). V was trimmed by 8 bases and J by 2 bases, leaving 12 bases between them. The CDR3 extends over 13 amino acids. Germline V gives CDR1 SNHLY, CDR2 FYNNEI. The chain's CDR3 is CASDLWTQETQYF. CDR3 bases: TGTGCCAGCGATCTCTGGACACAAGAGACCCAGTACTTC.

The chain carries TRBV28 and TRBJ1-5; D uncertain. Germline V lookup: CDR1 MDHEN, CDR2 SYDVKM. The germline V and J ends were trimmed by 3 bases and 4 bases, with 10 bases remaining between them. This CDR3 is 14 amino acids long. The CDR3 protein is CASSLRVSNQPQHF. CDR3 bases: TGTGCCAGCAGTTTGAGGGTCAGTAATCAGCCCCAGCATTTT.